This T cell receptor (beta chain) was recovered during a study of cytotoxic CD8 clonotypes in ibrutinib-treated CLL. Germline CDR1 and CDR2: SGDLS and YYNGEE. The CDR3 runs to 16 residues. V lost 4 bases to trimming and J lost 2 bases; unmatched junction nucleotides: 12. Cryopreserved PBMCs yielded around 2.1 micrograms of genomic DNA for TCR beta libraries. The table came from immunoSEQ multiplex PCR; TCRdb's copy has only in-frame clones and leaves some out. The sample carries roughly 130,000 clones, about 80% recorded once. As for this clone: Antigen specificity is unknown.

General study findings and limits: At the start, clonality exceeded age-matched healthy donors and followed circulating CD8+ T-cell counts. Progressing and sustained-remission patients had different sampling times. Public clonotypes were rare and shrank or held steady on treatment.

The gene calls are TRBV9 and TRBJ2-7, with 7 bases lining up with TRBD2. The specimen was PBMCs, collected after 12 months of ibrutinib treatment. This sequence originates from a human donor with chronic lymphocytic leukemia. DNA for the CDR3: TGTGCCAGCAGCCCCCATCTGGGGGAGGGTACCTACGAGCAGTACTTC. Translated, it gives CASSPHLGEGTYEQYF.